This T cell receptor beta chain was obtained from a study of blood T cell repertoires in COVID-19. As for the study in general: The samples span acute and convalescent COVID-19 from the United States, Italy and Spain. Sources were T cells, B-cell-depleted T cells, or PBMCs; the material itself was cDNA or gDNA.

V shed 7 bases and J shed 1 base, with 16 bases lying between them. The CDR3 contains 14 residues. Germline V gene lookup returns CDR1 SQVTM and CDR2 ANQGSEA. Profiled with immunoSEQ multiplex PCR; TCRdb holds only in-frame clones, not every one. The data contain under 200,000 clones, 83% of them singletons. The sequence was obtained from a woman in her thirties or forties with acute or convalescent COVID-19. The sequencing sample was made of peripheral blood. This chain uses TRBV29-1 with TRBJ1-1; tentative D call: TRBD1 (6 bases). The CDR3 sequence: CSAQGGAQNTEAFF. DNA of the CDR3: TGCAGCGCCCAAGGGGGGGCGCAGAACACTGAAGCTTTCTTT.